This paragraph covers one T cell receptor (beta chain) sequence. In the study's own analysis: By means of reference gene primer amplification, nucleated cell counts were estimated. Data came from immunoSEQ multiplex PCR; TCRdb stores just in-frame clones and leaves some out. V, J and clone size are those of that table, while D and trimming were read from the DNA. The data show about 35,000 clones, with 88% seen just once and around 9.6% held by the top ten. The sample originates from a study of blood T cell repertoires in COVID-19. Study details: COVID-19 samples from acute and convalescent phases originated in the United States, Italy and Spain.

The junction had 13 bases not matched to a gene; V was cut back by 0 bases and J by 3 bases. Germline V CDR1 and CDR2: SGHRS, YFSETQ. The CDR3 consists of 19 residues. The sequence derives from a human donor in a cohort sampled during active COVID-19. Material for sequencing was peripheral blood. The chain links TRBV5-1 to TRBJ2-4; 9 bases match TRBD1. The CDR3 is CASSLAVGVQGADKNIQYF. The CDR3 DNA reads TGCGCCAGCAGCTTGGCGGTCGGGGTACAGGGGGCGGACAAAAACATTCAGTACTTC.